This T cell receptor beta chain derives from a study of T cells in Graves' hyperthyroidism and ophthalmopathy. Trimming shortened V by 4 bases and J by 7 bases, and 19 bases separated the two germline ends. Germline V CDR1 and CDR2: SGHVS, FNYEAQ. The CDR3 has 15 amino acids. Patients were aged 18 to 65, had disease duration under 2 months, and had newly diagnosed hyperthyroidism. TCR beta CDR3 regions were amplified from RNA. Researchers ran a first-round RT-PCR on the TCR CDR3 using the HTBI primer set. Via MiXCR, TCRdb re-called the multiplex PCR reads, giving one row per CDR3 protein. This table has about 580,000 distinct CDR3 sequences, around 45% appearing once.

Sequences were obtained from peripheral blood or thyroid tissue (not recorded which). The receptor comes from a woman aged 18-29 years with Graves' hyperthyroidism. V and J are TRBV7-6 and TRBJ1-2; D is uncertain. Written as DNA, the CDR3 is TGTGCCAGCAGCTCTGGGAGGGAGCAGTACTTTGGCTACACCTTC. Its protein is CASSSGREQYFGYTF. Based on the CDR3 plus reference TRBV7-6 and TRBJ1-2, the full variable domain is GAGVSQSPRYKVTKRGQDVALRCDPISGHVSLYWYRQALGQGPEFLTYFNYEAQQDKSGLPNDRFSAERPEGSISTLTIQRTEQRDSAMYRCASSSGREQYFGYTFGSGTRLTVV.